The TCR beta chain described here comes from a study of control samples from healthy donors and cancer patients (dated by TCRdb to the early 2020s). Library creation used the immunoSEQ multiplex PCR assay. As stored in TCRdb, this immuneACCESS dataset retains in-frame rearrangements with V and J assigned. A fraction of the clones does not appear; measured against another copy, unresolved V genes explain less than half of the discrepancy, and the remainder lacks a known reason. The sample has some 140,000 clones on record, approximately 94% of them singletons. 5% to 6.5% of the sample is in the top ten clones. A word on this clone: Its antigen specificity is not known. Nothing much larger sits one base from this clone, and base qualities are not available.

There are 14 amino acids in the CDR3, from cysteine to phenylalanine inclusive. Solely the CDR3 DNA is kept, with 42 bases framed from the first base. Reading the germline V gene (reference sequence) gives CDR1 LNHDA and CDR2 SQIVND. V was cut back by 5 bases and J by 4 bases, leaving a gap of 14 bases between them. This chain is built from TRBV19 and TRBJ1-2, with the D gene too uncertain to name. Sequenced sample: blood. This clonotype was sampled from a man aged 35-49 years in good health. The bases read TGTGCCAGTAGTGATCGACGGCGTTCCTATGGCTACACCTTC. This sequence encodes CASSDRRRSYGYTF.